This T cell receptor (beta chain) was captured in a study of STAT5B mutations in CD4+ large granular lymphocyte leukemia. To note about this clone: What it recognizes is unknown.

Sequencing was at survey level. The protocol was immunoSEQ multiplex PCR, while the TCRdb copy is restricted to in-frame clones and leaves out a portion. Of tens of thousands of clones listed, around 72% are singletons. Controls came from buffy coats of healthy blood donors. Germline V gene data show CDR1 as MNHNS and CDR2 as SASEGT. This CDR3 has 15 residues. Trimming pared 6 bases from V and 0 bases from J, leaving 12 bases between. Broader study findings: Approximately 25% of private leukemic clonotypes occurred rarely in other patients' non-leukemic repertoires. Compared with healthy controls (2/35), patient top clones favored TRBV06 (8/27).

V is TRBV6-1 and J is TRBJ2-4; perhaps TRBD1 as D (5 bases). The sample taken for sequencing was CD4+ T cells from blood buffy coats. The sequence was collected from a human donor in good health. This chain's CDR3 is CASRDSAIAKNIQYF. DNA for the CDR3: TGTGCCAGCAGAGACAGTGCAATAGCCAAAAACATTCAGTACTTC.